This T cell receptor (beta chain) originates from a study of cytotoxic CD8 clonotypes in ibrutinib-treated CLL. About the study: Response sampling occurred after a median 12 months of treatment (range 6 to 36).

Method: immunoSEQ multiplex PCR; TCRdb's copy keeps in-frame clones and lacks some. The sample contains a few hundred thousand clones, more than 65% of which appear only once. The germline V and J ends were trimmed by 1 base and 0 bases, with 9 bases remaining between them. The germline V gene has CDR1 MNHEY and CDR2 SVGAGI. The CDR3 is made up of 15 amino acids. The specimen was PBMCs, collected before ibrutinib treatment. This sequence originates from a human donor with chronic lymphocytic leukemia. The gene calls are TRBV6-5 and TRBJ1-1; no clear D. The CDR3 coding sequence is TGTGCCAGCAGTTACTGGGAGAACATGAACACTGAAGCTTTCTTT. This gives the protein CASSYWENMNTEAFF.